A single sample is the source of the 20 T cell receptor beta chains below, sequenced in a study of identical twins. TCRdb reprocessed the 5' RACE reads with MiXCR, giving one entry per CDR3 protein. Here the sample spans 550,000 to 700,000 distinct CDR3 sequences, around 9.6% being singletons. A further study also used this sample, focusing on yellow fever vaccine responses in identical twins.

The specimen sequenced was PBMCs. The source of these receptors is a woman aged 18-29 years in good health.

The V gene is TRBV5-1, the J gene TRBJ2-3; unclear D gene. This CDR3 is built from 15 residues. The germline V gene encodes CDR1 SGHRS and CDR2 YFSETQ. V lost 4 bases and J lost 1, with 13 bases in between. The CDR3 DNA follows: TGCGCCAGCAGCCCGACTTCTAAAGGCACAGATACGCAGTATTTT. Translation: CASSPTSKGTDTQYF. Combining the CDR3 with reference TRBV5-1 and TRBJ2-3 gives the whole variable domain KAGVTQTPRYLIKTRGQQVTLSCSPISGHRSVSWYQQTPGQGLQFLFEYFSETQRNKGNFPGRFSGRQFSNSRSEMNVSTLELGDSALYLCASSPTSKGTDTQYFGPGTRLTVL.

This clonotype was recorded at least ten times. For the CDR3, the DNA is TGTGCCAGCAGTCGAGTTGGGGGGGGCCCTGAGCAGTTCTTC. Protein product: CASSRVGGGPEQFF. The gene calls are TRBV12-3 or TRBV12-4 and TRBJ2-1; weak D call: TRBD2 (7 bases). The V gene lost 5 bases and the J gene lost 9 bases, with 17 bases spanning the gap. The CDR3 is 14 residues long.

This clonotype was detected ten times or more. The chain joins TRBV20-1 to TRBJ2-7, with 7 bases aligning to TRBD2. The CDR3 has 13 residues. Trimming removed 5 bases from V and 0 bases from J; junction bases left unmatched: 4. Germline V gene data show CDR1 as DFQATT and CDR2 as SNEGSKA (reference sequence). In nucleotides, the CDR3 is TGCAGTGCTTGGACTAGTACCTCCTACGAGCAGTACTTC. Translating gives CSAWTSTSYEQYF.

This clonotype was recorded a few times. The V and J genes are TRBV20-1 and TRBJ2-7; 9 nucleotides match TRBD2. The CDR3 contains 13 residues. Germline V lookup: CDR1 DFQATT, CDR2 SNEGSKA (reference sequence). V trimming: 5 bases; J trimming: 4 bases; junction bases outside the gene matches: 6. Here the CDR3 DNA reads TGCAGTGCTTTAGCGGGAGTGAGATACGAGCAGTACTTC. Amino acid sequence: CSALAGVRYEQYF.

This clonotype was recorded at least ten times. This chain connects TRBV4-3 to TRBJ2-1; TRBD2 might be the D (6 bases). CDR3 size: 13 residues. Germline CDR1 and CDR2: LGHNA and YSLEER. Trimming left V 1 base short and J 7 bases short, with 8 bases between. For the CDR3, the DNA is TGCGCCAGCAGCCAAGTTCTAGCGAATGAGCAGTTCTTC. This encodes CASSQVLANEQFF.

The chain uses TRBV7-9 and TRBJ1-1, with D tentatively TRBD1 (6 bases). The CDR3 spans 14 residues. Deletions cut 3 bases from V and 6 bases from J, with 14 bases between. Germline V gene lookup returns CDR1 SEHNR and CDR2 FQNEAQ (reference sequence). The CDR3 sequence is CASSFWTGASEAFF. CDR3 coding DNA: TGTGCCAGCAGCTTCTGGACGGGGGCGTCTGAAGCTTTCTTT.

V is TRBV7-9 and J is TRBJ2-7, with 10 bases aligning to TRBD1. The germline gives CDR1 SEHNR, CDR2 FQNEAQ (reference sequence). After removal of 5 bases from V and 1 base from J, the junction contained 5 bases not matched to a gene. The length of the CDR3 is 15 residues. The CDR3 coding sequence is TGTGCCAGCAGCGGGTGGGACAGGGGATCCTACGAGCAGTACTTC. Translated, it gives CASSGWDRGSYEQYF. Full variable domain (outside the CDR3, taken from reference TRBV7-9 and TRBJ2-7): DTGVSQNPRHKITKRGQNVTFRCDPISEHNRLYWYRQTLGQGPEFLTYFQNEAQLEKSRLLSDRFSAERPKGSFSTLEIQRTEQGDSAMYLCASSGWDRGSYEQYFGPGTRLTVT.

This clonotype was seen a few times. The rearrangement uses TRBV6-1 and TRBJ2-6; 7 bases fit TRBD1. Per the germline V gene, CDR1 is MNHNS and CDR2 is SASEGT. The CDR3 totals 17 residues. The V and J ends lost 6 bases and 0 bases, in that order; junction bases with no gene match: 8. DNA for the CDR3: TGTGCCAGCAGACGACGGGACAGCTACTCTGGGGCCAACGTCCTGACTTTC. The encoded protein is CASRRRDSYSGANVLTF.

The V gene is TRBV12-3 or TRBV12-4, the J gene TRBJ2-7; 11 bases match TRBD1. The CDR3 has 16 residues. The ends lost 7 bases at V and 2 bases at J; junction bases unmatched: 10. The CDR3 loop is CASNPWGQGGTYEQYF. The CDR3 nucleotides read TGTGCCAGCAACCCCTGGGGACAGGGGGGAACCTACGAGCAGTACTTC.

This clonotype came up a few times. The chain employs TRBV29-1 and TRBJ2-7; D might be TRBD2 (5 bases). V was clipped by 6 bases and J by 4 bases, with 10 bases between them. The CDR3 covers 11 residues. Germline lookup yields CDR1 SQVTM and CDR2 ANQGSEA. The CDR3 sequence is CSVQEGYEQYF. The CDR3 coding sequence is TGCAGCGTGCAAGAGGGTTACGAGCAGTACTTC.

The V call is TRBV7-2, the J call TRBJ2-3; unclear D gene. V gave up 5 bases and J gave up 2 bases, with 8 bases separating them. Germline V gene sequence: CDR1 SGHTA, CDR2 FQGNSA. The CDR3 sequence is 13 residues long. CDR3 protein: CASSQWLTDTQYF. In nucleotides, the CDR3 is TGTGCCAGCAGCCAGTGGCTCACAGATACGCAGTATTTT.

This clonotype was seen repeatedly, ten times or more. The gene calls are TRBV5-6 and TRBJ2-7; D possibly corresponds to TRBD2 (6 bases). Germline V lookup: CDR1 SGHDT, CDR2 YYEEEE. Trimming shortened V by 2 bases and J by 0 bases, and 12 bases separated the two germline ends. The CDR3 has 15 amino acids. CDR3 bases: TGTGCCAGCAGCTTTGGTAGCGGTCTCTCCTACGAGCAGTACTTC. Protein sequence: CASSFGSGLSYEQYF.

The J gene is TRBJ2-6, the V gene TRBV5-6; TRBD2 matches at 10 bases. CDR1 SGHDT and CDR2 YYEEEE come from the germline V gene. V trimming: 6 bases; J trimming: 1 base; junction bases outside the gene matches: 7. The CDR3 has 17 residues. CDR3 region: CASTASGSSSGANVLTF. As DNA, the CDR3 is TGTGCCAGCACCGCTAGCGGGAGCTCTTCTGGGGCCAACGTCCTGACTTTC.

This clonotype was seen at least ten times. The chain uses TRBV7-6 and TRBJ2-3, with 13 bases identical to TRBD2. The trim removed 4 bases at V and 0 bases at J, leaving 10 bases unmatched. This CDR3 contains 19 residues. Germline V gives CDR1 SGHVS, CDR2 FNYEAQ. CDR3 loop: CASSSGLAGEVSSTDTQYF. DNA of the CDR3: TGTGCCAGCAGCTCCGGACTAGCGGGGGAGGTCTCTAGCACAGATACGCAGTATTTT.

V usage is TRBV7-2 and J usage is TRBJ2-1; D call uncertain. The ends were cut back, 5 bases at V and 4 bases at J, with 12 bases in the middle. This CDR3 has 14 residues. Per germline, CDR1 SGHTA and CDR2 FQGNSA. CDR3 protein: CASSLLSRYNEQFF. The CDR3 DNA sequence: TGTGCCAGCAGCCTACTCTCTAGGTACAATGAGCAGTTCTTC.

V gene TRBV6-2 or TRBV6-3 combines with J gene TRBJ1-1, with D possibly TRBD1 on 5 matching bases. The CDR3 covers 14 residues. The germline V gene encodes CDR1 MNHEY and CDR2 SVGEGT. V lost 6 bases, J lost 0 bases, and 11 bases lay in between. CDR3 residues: CASRENRMNTEAFF. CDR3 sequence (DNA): TGTGCCAGCAGGGAAAACAGGATGAACACTGAAGCTTTCTTT.

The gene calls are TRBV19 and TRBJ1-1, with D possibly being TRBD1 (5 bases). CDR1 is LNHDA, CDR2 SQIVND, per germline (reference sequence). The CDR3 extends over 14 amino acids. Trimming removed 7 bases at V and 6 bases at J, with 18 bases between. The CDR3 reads CASTSWGLGAEAFF. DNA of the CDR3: TGTGCCAGTACCTCCTGGGGCTTGGGGGCTGAAGCTTTCTTT.

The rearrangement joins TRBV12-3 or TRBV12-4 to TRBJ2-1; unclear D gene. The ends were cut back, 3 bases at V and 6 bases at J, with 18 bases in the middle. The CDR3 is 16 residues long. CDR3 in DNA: TGTGCCAGCAGTTTGGCCCCGACCGTATCCCCCAATGAGCAGTTCTTC. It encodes CASSLAPTVSPNEQFF.

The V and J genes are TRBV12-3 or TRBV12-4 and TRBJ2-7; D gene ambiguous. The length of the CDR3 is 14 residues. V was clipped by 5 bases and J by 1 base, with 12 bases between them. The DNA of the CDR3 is TGTGCCAGCAGTACATCGATGGAATCCTACGAGCAGTACTTC. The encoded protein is CASSTSMESYEQYF.

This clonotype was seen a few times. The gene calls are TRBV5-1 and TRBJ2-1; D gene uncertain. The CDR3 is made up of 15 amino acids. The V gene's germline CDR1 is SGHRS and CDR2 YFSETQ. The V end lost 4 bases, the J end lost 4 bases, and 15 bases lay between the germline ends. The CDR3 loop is CASSTRRAAYNEQFF. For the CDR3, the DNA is TGCGCCAGCAGCACCCGCCGGGCAGCATACAATGAGCAGTTCTTC.